This TCR beta chain was obtained from a study of post-analysis software for immune sequencing data. Points from the study as a whole: Significantly decreased normalized Chao1 diversity was recorded for multiple sclerosis patients relative to controls.

Tagging with unique molecular identifiers was a feature of the TCR beta cDNA libraries. TCRdb analysed the PCR reads with MiXCR anew, one entry per CDR3 protein. This sample has roughly 400,000 distinct CDR3 sequences, with roughly 40% found just once. This clonotype was seen a few times. The antigen remains unidentified. The sequence derives from a girl aged 2-15 years with multiple sclerosis. Source material: blood.

Written as DNA, the CDR3 is TGTGCCAGCAGTTTTTTCAGCGGTTACTACGAGCAGTACTTC. Translation: CASSFFSGYYEQYF. The rearrangement joins TRBV27 to TRBJ2-7; D might be TRBD2 (5 bases). CDR3 size: 14 residues. The germline V and J ends were trimmed by 3 bases and 3 bases, with 12 bases remaining between them. CDR1 MNHEY and CDR2 SMNVEV come from the germline V gene (reference sequence).